The 20 T cell receptor beta chains below come from one sample, sequenced in a study of T-cell reconstitution after alpha-beta-depleted transplantation in children. Unique molecular identifiers were used in preparing the TCRbeta library. Each CDR3 protein is one row after TCRdb ran MiXCR on the PCR reads. The table shows roughly 300,000 distinct CDR3 sequences, with 9% to 12% occurring only once. This specimen consisted of PBMCs from the stem cell graft donor, obtained from the stem cell graft. The receptor source for this set is a human donor who donated a stem cell graft to a child with acute lymphoblastic leukemia.

Many counts were recorded for this clonotype. This chain links TRBV9 with TRBJ2-7; 8 nucleotides agree with TRBD2. The CDR3 length is 14 residues. The V gene end was trimmed by 8 bases and the J gene end by 7 bases; junction bases not matched to a gene: 14. CDR1 and CDR2 from the germline V gene are SGDLS and YYNGEE. The CDR3 nucleotides are TGTGCCAGTACCCTTGGAGCGGGAGCTGATGAGCAGTACTTC. Translation: CASTLGAGADEQYF.

This clonotype was found many times. The chain has TRBV5-8 and TRBJ2-1; D not certain. Deletions cut 4 bases from V and 9 bases from J, with 8 bases between. The CDR3 totals 11 residues. CDR1 is SGHTS and CDR2 is YDEGEE in the germline V gene. CDR3 DNA sequence: TGTGCCAGCAGCGCTGTTAGTGAGCAGTTCTTC. Amino acids: CASSAVSEQFF.

This clonotype occurred a few times. The rearrangement uses TRBV2 and TRBJ2-7, with D perhaps matching TRBD1 (6 bases). V was pared by 5 bases and J by 6 bases, with 14 bases between. The CDR3 has 13 amino acids. Looked up from germline, CDR1 is SNHLY and CDR2 is FYNNEI. The CDR3 here is CASSPTGFTEQYF. Written as DNA, the CDR3 is TGTGCCAGCAGTCCTACAGGGTTTACCGAGCAGTACTTC.

The chain uses TRBV20-1 and TRBJ2-5; 8 nucleotides match TRBD2. The CDR3 is made up of 12 amino acids. J gave up 1 base and V 5 bases, and 0 bases lay outside the gene matches. CDR1 is DFQATT and CDR2 is SNEGSKA in the germline V gene (reference sequence). The CDR3 DNA is TGCAGTGCTGGACTAGCCCAAGAGACCCAGTACTTC. It encodes CSAGLAQETQYF.

This clonotype has at least ten counts. The rearrangement joins TRBV5-6 to TRBJ2-4, with 9 bases matching TRBD2. CDR1 is SGHDT and CDR2 is YYEEEE in the germline V gene. The J segment lost 7 bases and the V segment lost 1 base, leaving 12 bases of the junction unmatched. The CDR3 has 17 amino acids. The CDR3 DNA sequence: TGTGCCAGCAGCTTGCGGGTGGGTAGCGGGAGTGTGAACATTCAGTACTTC. Its protein is CASSLRVGSGSVNIQYF.

This clonotype turned up a few times. V gene TRBV10-3 combines with J gene TRBJ2-3; tentatively, D is TRBD1 (5 bases). The CDR3 spans 14 residues. The V gene lost 0 bases and the J gene lost 4 bases, with 8 bases spanning the gap. CDR1 and CDR2 from the germline V gene are ENHRY and SYGVKD. The CDR3 sequence: CAISESSGPDTQYF. The CDR3 DNA reads as TGTGCCATCAGTGAGTCCTCAGGGCCAGATACGCAGTATTTT.

In this sample, this clonotype turned up a few times. The rearrangement joins TRBV7-3 to TRBJ2-7; D gene uncertain. The CDR3 runs 9 residues. V lost 11 bases and J 8 bases, leaving 10 bases between the germline ends. From germline, CDR1 is SGHTA and CDR2 FQGTGA. Here the CDR3 reads CAGSTKQYF. The DNA of the CDR3 is TGTGCCGGCTCTACGAAGCAGTACTTC.

V and J are TRBV12-3 or TRBV12-4 and TRBJ1-4; tentatively, D is TRBD1 (6 bases). The CDR3 contains 14 residues. V was trimmed by 5 bases and J by 8 bases, leaving 15 bases between them. DNA of the CDR3: TGTGCCAGCAGTCCCCTCGGGGGGCAGGAAAAACTGTTTTTT. It specifies CASSPLGGQEKLFF.

This clonotype was recorded many times. This sequence joins TRBV12-3 or TRBV12-4 and TRBJ2-3, with unresolved D. The CDR3 spans 13 residues. The germline V and J ends were trimmed by 3 bases and 6 bases, with 10 bases remaining between them. DNA for the CDR3: TGTGCCAGCAGTTTGGTAAGAGTGGATACGCAGTATTTT. Amino acid sequence: CASSLVRVDTQYF.

CDR3 in DNA: TGTGCCAGCAGCTCATTTAGCGGGAGGGCCTCCTACAATGAGCAGTTCTTC. As protein: CASSSFSGRASYNEQFF. The chain carries TRBV7-9 and TRBJ2-1; TRBD2 matches at 11 bases. The junction had 5 bases not matched to a gene; V was cut back by 4 bases and J by 0 bases. CDR1 is SEHNR, CDR2 FQNEAQ, per germline (reference sequence). This CDR3 region has 17 residues.

This clonotype occurred a few times. V usage is TRBV27 and J usage is TRBJ1-2; 8 bases are a match to TRBD1. CDR3 length: 15 amino acids. Germline V lookup: CDR1 MNHEY, CDR2 SMNVEV (reference sequence). V was clipped by 7 bases and J by 7 bases; unmatched bases: 14. The CDR3 sequence: CASNTHLGQGGGYTF. The CDR3 DNA reads TGTGCCAGCAACACCCACCTAGGACAGGGAGGTGGCTACACCTTC.

This clonotype was observed a handful of times. The chain carries TRBV4-3 and TRBJ2-1; D is unclear. The CDR3 extends over 15 amino acids. The germline V gene encodes CDR1 LGHNA and CDR2 YSLEER. The V and J ends lost 0 bases and 5 bases respectively, with 11 bases between them. CDR3 amino acids: CASSQEPGRDNEQFF. In nucleotides, the CDR3 is TGCGCCAGCAGCCAAGAACCCGGGCGCGACAATGAGCAGTTCTTC.

This clonotype was detected a few times. The V call is TRBV7-2, the J call TRBJ1-2, with 8 bases aligning to TRBD1. The CDR3 sequence is 15 residues long. The junction had 8 bases not matched to a gene; V was cut back by 0 bases and J by 8 bases. Germline V gene sequence: CDR1 SGHTA, CDR2 FQGNSA. The CDR3 DNA reads TGTGCCAGCAGCTTAGCCACAGGGGGGCGTGGAGGCTACACCTTC. Translation gives CASSLATGGRGGYTF.

A few counts support this clonotype. This chain joins TRBV12-3 or TRBV12-4 and TRBJ2-5; D call uncertain. The ends were cut back, 1 base at V and 4 bases at J, with 10 bases in the middle. The CDR3 has 14 amino acids. The CDR3 protein is CASSLGFPGETQYF. CDR3 nucleotide sequence: TGTGCCAGCAGTTTAGGCTTTCCCGGAGAGACCCAGTACTTC.

This clonotype was seen more than once but under ten times. The chain uses TRBV5-1 and TRBJ2-1; TRBD2 matches 8 bases. Germline trimming cut 4 bases from V and 1 base from J; bases unmatched to any gene: 4. In germline, CDR1 is SGHRS, CDR2 YFSETQ. This CDR3 spans 15 amino acids. The CDR3 region has the DNA TGCGCCAGCAGCGGGGGACTAGATTCCTACAATGAGCAGTTCTTC. Residues: CASSGGLDSYNEQFF.

This clonotype appeared a few times. In DNA, the CDR3 is TGTGCCAGCAGCTGGGAGGGACTAGGTACAGATACGCAGTATTTT. Its protein is CASSWEGLGTDTQYF. The chain carries TRBV7-2 and TRBJ2-3; 8 bases fit TRBD2. This CDR3 comprises 15 residues. Looked up from germline, CDR1 is SGHTA and CDR2 is FQGNSA. The junction had 6 bases not matched to a gene; V was cut back by 4 bases and J by 3 bases.

The chain couples TRBV12-3 or TRBV12-4 to TRBJ1-2; 9 bases align to TRBD1. There are 13 residues in the CDR3. J was trimmed by 8 bases and V by 3 bases; bases with no gene match: 4. DNA of the CDR3: TGTGCCAGCAGTTTCACAGGGGGCGAGGGCTACACCTTC. The encoded protein is CASSFTGGEGYTF.

There are many counts of this clonotype. The rearrangement joins TRBV29-1 to TRBJ1-1; no firm D call. The CDR3 totals 11 residues. The V end was cut by 3 bases, the J end by 10 bases, with 12 bases between. Germline-derived CDR1 and CDR2 are SQVTM and ANQGSEA. CDR3 DNA: TGCAGCGTTGATAGTCAGGAGGGAGCTTTCTTT. This sequence encodes CSVDSQEGAFF.

This CDR3 reads CASSQDRGQGEDNEQFF. The CDR3 region has the DNA TGTGCCAGCAGCCAAGATCGGGGGCAGGGGGAGGACAATGAGCAGTTCTTC. This chain uses TRBV4-2 with TRBJ2-1, with D possibly TRBD1 on 7 matching bases. There are 17 residues in the CDR3. The V gene lost 0 bases and the J gene lost 5 bases, with 17 bases spanning the gap. Germline CDR1 is LGHNA and CDR2 is YNFKEQ.

The chain joins TRBV5-1 to TRBJ2-3; D perhaps matches TRBD2 (6 bases). The CDR3 consists of 16 residues. Germline CDR1 and CDR2: SGHRS and YFSETQ. V gave up 4 bases and J gave up 5 bases, with 20 bases separating them. Here the CDR3 DNA reads TGCGCCAGCAGCCCGGATCCTCAGGGAGGAGGAGATACGCAGTATTTT. Translating it yields CASSPDPQGGGDTQYF.